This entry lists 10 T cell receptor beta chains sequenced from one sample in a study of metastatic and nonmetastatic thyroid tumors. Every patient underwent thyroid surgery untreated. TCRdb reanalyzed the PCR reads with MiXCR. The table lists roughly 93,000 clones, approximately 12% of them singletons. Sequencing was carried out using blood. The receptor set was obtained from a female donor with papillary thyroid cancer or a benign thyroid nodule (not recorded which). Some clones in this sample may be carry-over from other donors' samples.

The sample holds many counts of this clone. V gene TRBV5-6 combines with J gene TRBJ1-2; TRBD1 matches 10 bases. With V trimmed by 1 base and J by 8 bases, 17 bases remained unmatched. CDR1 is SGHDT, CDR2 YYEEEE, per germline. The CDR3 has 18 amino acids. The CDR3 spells CASSLWGGQGPLSGGYTF. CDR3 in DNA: TGTGCCAGCAGCTTGTGGGGGGGACAGGGGCCGCTTTCGGGAGGCTACACCTTC.

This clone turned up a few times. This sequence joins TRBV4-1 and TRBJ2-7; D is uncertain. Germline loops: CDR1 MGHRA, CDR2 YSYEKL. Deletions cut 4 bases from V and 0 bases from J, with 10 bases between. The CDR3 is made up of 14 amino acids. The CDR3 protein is CASSPPRVSYEQYF. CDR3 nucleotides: TGCGCCAGCAGCCCCCCCCGTGTCTCCTACGAGCAGTACTTC.

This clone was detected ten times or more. The CDR3 reads CASGDTEAFF. For the CDR3, the DNA is TGTGCCAGCGGAGACACTGAAGCTTTCTTT. This chain links TRBV2 with TRBJ1-1, with unresolved D. In germline, CDR1 is SNHLY, CDR2 FYNNEI. Trimming cost V 8 bases and J 3 bases, with 4 bases left between them. This CDR3 region has 10 residues.

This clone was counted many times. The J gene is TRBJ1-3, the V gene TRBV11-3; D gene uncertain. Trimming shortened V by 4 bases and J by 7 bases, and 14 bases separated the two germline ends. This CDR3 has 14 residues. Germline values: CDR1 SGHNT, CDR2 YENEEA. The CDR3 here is CASSSGGLSNTIYF. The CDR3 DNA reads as TGTGCCAGCAGCTCGGGAGGTTTGTCGAACACCATATATTTT.

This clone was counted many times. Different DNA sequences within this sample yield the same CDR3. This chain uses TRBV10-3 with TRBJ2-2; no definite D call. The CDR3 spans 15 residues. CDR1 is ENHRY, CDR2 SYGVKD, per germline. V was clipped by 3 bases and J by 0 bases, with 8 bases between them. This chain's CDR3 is CAISDPLSNTGELFF. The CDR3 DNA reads TGTGCCATCAGTGACCCGCTTTCGAACACCGGGGAGCTGTTTTTT.

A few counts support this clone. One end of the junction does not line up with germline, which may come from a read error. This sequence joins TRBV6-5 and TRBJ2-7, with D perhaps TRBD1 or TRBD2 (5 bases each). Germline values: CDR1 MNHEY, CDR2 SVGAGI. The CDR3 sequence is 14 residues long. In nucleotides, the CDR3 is TGTGCCAACAGTTCCGGGACCTTAACCTACGAGCAGTACTTC. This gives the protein CANSSGTLTYEQYF.

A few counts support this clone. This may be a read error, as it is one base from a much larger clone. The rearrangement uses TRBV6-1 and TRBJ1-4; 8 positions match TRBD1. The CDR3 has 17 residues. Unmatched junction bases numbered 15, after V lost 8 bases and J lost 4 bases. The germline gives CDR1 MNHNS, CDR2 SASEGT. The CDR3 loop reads CASRKDRAMSCNEKLFF. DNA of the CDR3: TGTGCCAGCCGGAAGGACAGGGCTATGAGTTGTAATGAAAAACTGTTTTTT.

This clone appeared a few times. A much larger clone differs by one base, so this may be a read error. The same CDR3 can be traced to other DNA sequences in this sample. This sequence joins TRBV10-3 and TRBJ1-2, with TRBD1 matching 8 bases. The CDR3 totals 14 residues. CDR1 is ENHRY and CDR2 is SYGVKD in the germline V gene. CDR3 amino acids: CAISTWGQAYGYTF. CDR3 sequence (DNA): TGTGCCATCAGTACCTGGGGACAGGCCTATGGCTATACCTTC.

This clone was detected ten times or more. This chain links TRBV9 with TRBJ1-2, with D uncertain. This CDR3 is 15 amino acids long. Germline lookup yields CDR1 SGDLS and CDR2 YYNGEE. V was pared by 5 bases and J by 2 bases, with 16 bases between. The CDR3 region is CASSRREGLNYGYTF. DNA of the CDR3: TGTGCCAGCAGTCGTAGGGAGGGTTTGAACTATGGCTACACCTTC.

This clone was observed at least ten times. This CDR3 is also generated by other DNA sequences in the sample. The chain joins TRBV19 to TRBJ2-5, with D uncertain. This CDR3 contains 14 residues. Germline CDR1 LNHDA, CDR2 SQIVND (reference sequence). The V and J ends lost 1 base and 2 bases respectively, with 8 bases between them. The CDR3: CASSIGGYQETQYF. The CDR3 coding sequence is TGTGCCAGTAGTATAGGGGGATATCAAGAGACCCAGTACTTC. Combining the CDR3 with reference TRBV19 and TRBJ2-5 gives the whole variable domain DGGITQSPKYLFRKEGQNVTLSCEQNLNHDAMYWYRQDPGQGLRLIYYSQIVNDFQKGDIAEGYSVSREKKESFPLTVTSAQKNPTAFYLCASSIGGYQETQYFGPGTRLLVL.